This T cell receptor (beta chain) was recorded in a study of cytomegalovirus exposure and HLA in healthy donors. For the study at large: Unique TCRs numbering around 85 million, obtained from HLA-typed donors, made up an early data release. Of all 400 or so donors who were genotyped, roughly 81% belonged to the Caucasian-associated ancestry cluster.

Concerning this clone: Its specificity is unknown.

This CDR3 is 15 amino acids long. From germline, CDR1 is SGHNT and CDR2 YYREEE (reference sequence). V lost 3 bases and J lost 6; bases outside the gene matches: 3. PCR amplification relied on 60 Vbeta primers (plus 13 Jbeta primers). Profiled with immunoSEQ multiplex PCR; TCRdb holds only in-frame clones, not every one. The table lists 100,000 to 150,000 clones, 78% of them singletons. Whole-study results and caveats: Because they were indistinguishable, some V segments, including TRBV6-2 and TRBV6-3, were excluded. Further analysis, carried out later, found HLA-associated TCR beta chains more clonally expanded than equally common other chains.

The receptor was isolated from a man aged 30 to 39 in good health and CMV-seropositive. The chain employs TRBV5-4 and TRBJ2-1; TRBD2 matches at 13 bases. The sequencing input was PBMCs. CDR3 loop: CASSSGLAGLNEQFF. The CDR3 DNA reads as TGTGCCAGCAGCTCGGGACTAGCGGGGCTCAATGAGCAGTTCTTC.